These 29 T cell receptor beta chains were all obtained from the same sample, sequenced in a study of CD8 T cells in ankylosing spondylitis. TCRdb re-called the 5' RACE reads with MiXCR, one entry per CDR3 protein. Found here are 270,000 or so distinct CDR3 sequences, 15% to 20% of them singletons; the top ten hold roughly 34%. The specimen was blood, either unsorted or a sorted T cell fraction (not recorded which). The receptors shown here come from a male donor with ankylosing spondylitis or in good health (not recorded which).

The genes are TRBV29-1 and TRBJ2-2; a possible D gene is TRBD2 (5 bases). V was cut by 4 bases and J by 6 bases, with 9 bases left in between. Germline loops: CDR1 SQVTM, CDR2 ANQGSEA. The CDR3 contains 12 residues. CDR3 nucleotides: TGCAGCGTTGTCCGCGGGCCCGGGGAGCTGTTTTTT. Translating gives CSVVRGPGELFF.

There are a few counts of this clonotype. The genes are TRBV4-3 and TRBJ2-2; TRBD1 matches at 8 bases. V trimming: 0 bases; J trimming: 6 bases; junction bases outside the gene matches: 6. The germline V gene has CDR1 LGHNA and CDR2 YSLEER. The CDR3 runs to 16 residues. The CDR3 bases are TGCGCCAGCAGCCAAGACCCAGGGGGCGTCCCCGGGGAGCTGTTTTTT. Protein product: CASSQDPGGVPGELFF.

In its sample, this clonotype was seen a few times. The V and J genes are TRBV28 and TRBJ2-7, with 7 positions matching TRBD1. The CDR3 has 18 amino acids. Germline V gene sequence: CDR1 MDHEN, CDR2 SYDVKM. V shed 3 bases, J shed 7 bases, and the junction held 21 bases outside the gene matches. The CDR3 sequence is CASSFLGQGTRGGLEQYF. The CDR3 DNA follows: TGTGCCAGCAGTTTCCTCGGGCAGGGCACCAGAGGGGGCTTGGAGCAGTACTTC. The full variable domain, with the rest looked up from reference TRBV28 and TRBJ2-7, is DVKVTQSSRYLVKRTGEKVFLECVQDMDHENMFWYRQDPGLGLRLIYFSYDVKMKEKGDIPEGYSVSREKKERFSLILESASTNQTSMYLCASSFLGQGTRGGLEQYFGPGTRLTVT.

This clonotype has just a few counts. This chain links TRBV7-9 with TRBJ2-3, with a tentative D call TRBD2 (6 bases). The V and J ends lost 5 bases and 4 bases respectively, with 19 bases between them. Germline V CDR1 and CDR2: SEHNR, FQNEAQ (reference sequence). The CDR3 covers 16 residues. CDR3 loop: CASSPPAGGTADTQYF. CDR3 DNA: TGTGCCAGCAGCCCTCCAGCGGGCGGGACCGCAGATACGCAGTATTTT. Full variable domain (outside the CDR3, taken from reference TRBV7-9 and TRBJ2-3): DTGVSQNPRHKITKRGQNVTFRCDPISEHNRLYWYRQTLGQGPEFLTYFQNEAQLEKSRLLSDRFSAERPKGSFSTLEIQRTEQGDSAMYLCASSPPAGGTADTQYFGPGTRLTVL.

The V and J genes are TRBV9 and TRBJ2-2; 8 bases match TRBD2. CDR1 and CDR2 from the germline V gene are SGDLS and YYNGEE. V shed 0 bases and J 1 base; nucleotides not matched to a gene: 8. The CDR3 extends over 18 amino acids. CDR3 sequence: CASSVATRLAGNTGELFF. Written as DNA, the CDR3 is TGTGCCAGCAGCGTAGCTACCAGGCTAGCGGGGAACACCGGGGAGCTGTTTTTT.

CDR3: CASGESGVGYTF. The CDR3 DNA reads TGTGCCAGCGGCGAGTCAGGGGTAGGCTACACCTTC. V gene TRBV9 combines with J gene TRBJ1-2; weak D call: TRBD1 (6 bases). This CDR3 spans 12 amino acids. V dropped 7 bases and J dropped 8 bases, with 15 bases sitting between them. CDR1 is SGDLS and CDR2 is YYNGEE in the germline V gene.

This clonotype was seen many times. The gene calls are TRBV4-3 and TRBJ2-7; 8 bases match TRBD1. Germline CDR1 and CDR2: LGHNA and YSLEER. The length of the CDR3 is 15 residues. The V and J ends lost 4 bases and 2 bases, in that order; junction bases with no gene match: 7. Written as DNA, the CDR3 is TGCGCCAGCAGCCCAGGGACAGGACCAACCTACGAGCAGTACTTC. Translated: CASSPGTGPTYEQYF.

The chain recombines TRBV9 with TRBJ2-3; tentatively, D is TRBD1 (5 bases). Germline V gene sequence: CDR1 SGDLS, CDR2 YYNGEE. V dropped 0 bases and J dropped 3 bases, with 14 bases sitting between them. This CDR3 has 16 amino acids. The CDR3 coding sequence is TGTGCCAGCAGCGTAGGAAGGGGCCCTTTTACAGATACGCAGTATTTT. The encoded protein is CASSVGRGPFTDTQYF.

The chain joins TRBV20-1 to TRBJ2-7; D may be TRBD1 (6 bases). Looked up from germline, CDR1 is DFQATT and CDR2 is SNEGSKA (reference sequence). Trimming took 6 bases from V and 0 from J, leaving 12 bases between them. This CDR3 comprises 13 residues. The CDR3 DNA is TGCAGTGCCCGACAGGCGACCTCCTACGAGCAGTACTTC. It codes for CSARQATSYEQYF.

The rearrangement links TRBV27 to TRBJ2-1; TRBD2 matches 13 bases. The CDR3 sequence is 17 residues long. CDR1 and CDR2 (germline): MNHEY, SMNVEV (reference sequence). V shed 6 bases, J shed 0 bases, and the junction held 5 bases outside the gene matches. The CDR3 region is CASRGLAGLSSYNEQFF. The CDR3 DNA is TGTGCCAGCAGGGGACTAGCGGGACTGAGCTCCTACAATGAGCAGTTCTTC.

This clonotype was seen ten or more times. This chain's CDR3 is CASSSPVGGDFDKRANEQFF. CDR3 DNA: TGTGCCAGCAGTTCTCCCGTGGGGGGGGATTTCGATAAACGGGCTAATGAGCAGTTCTTC. V and J are TRBV12-3 or TRBV12-4 and TRBJ2-1, with 7 bases lining up with TRBD2. The CDR3 contains 20 residues. Trimming at V came to 4 bases and at J to 7 bases, leaving 25 bases not matched to a gene.

The CDR3 DNA reads TGTGCCAGCAGCAAAGGGGTGTCGAACACCGGGGAGCTGTTTTTT. Residues: CASSKGVSNTGELFF. V and J are TRBV11-2 and TRBJ2-2, with D perhaps TRBD1 (5 bases). Trimming pared 5 bases from V and 0 bases from J, leaving 10 bases between. The CDR3 runs 15 residues. CDR1 and CDR2 (germline): SGHAT, FQNNGV.

This clonotype showed up many times. The chain couples TRBV5-1 to TRBJ2-7; D unclear. The CDR3 covers 12 residues. Trimming left V 5 bases short and J 3 bases short, with 9 bases between. Per germline, CDR1 SGHRS and CDR2 YFSETQ. The CDR3 loop is CASSYTGYEQYF. In DNA form, the CDR3 reads TGCGCCAGCAGTTATACGGGCTACGAGCAGTACTTC.

The chain couples TRBV20-1 to TRBJ2-7, with TRBD2 identical over 9 bases. Germline lookup yields CDR1 DFQATT and CDR2 SNEGSKA (reference sequence). The CDR3 covers 17 residues. The ends lost 0 bases at V and 2 bases at J; junction bases unmatched: 11. The CDR3 nucleotides are TGCAGTGCTAGAGATTTAGGGGCTAGCGGGACGCCCTACGAGCAGTACTTC. Protein product: CSARDLGASGTPYEQYF.

The chain links TRBV4-1 to TRBJ2-7; 10 bases align to TRBD2. After removal of 1 base from V and 5 bases from J, the junction contained 5 bases not matched to a gene. The germline V gene has CDR1 MGHRA and CDR2 YSYEKL. The CDR3 is 15 residues long. The CDR3 DNA reads TGCGCCAGCAGCCAAGTCCTAGCGGGAGTGCACGAGCAGTACTTC. Translated: CASSQVLAGVHEQYF.

V is TRBV5-1 and J is TRBJ1-1; D possibly corresponds to TRBD1 (5 bases). V dropped 4 bases and J dropped 6 bases, with 13 bases sitting between them. CDR1 is SGHRS and CDR2 is YFSETQ in the germline V gene. The length of the CDR3 is 13 residues. The CDR3: CASSLTNRPEAFF. As DNA, the CDR3 is TGCGCCAGCAGCCTCACAAACAGGCCTGAAGCTTTCTTT.

The CDR3 nucleotides read TGCAGTGCTAGAGATGTCGACTCCCGGTCCTACAATGAGCAGTTCTTC. This gives the protein CSARDVDSRSYNEQFF. V usage is TRBV20-1 and J usage is TRBJ2-1; D call uncertain. Trimming took off 0 bases at V and 1 base at J, with 13 bases between the two ends. Germline lookup yields CDR1 DFQATT and CDR2 SNEGSKA (reference sequence). This CDR3 has 16 residues.

This chain joins TRBV7-2 and TRBJ2-3, with 10 nucleotides matching TRBD2. The CDR3 has 17 amino acids. Germline CDR1 reads SGHTA; CDR2 reads FQGNSA. V lost 0 bases, J lost 0 bases, and 3 bases stayed unmatched. In nucleotides, the CDR3 is TGTGCCAGCAGCTTAGCACGACTAGCGGGCAGCACAGATACGCAGTATTTT. This sequence encodes CASSLARLAGSTDTQYF. The full variable domain, rest sourced from reference TRBV7-2 and TRBJ2-3, is GAGVSQSPSNKVTEKGKDVELRCDPISGHTALYWYRQSLGQGLEFLIYFQGNSAPDKSGLPSDRFSAERTGGSVSTLTIQRTQQEDSAVYLCASSLARLAGSTDTQYFGPGTRLTVL.

This rearrangement joins TRBV24-1 to TRBJ2-2; 7 bases agree with TRBD2. Germline V CDR1 and CDR2: KGHDR, SFDVKD. V was clipped by 5 bases and J by 6 bases; unmatched bases: 8. The CDR3 is 15 residues long. CDR3 protein: CATSAMGGPSGELFF. The CDR3 DNA reads as TGTGCCACCAGTGCCATGGGAGGGCCCTCCGGGGAGCTGTTTTTT.

In this sample, this clonotype turned up a few times. The CDR3, as DNA: TGCGCCAGCAGCCACACTCAAGAGACCCAGTACTTC. Amino acids: CASSHTQETQYF. The chain uses TRBV4-1 and TRBJ2-5; D is ambiguous. V lost 3 bases and J lost 2, with 4 bases in between. Germline assignment: CDR1 MGHRA and CDR2 YSYEKL. There are 12 residues in the CDR3.

In DNA form, the CDR3 reads TGCAGTGCCATACCCCTGGGTTACGATACGCAGTATTTT. Translated, it gives CSAIPLGYDTQYF. The V call is TRBV20-1, the J call TRBJ2-3; D unclear. V was shortened by 6 bases and J by 6 bases, with 16 bases between the two germline ends. The CDR3 runs to 13 residues. Germline CDR1 reads DFQATT; CDR2 reads SNEGSKA (reference sequence).

This clonotype was detected ten times or more. The chain links TRBV12-3 or TRBV12-4 to TRBJ2-7; D may match TRBD1 or TRBD2 (5 bases each). The CDR3 consists of 14 residues. V was cut by 0 bases and J by 2 bases, with 8 bases left in between. This CDR3 is CASSLAGPAYEQYF. The CDR3 nucleotides are TGTGCCAGCAGTTTAGCGGGACCAGCCTACGAGCAGTACTTC.

This sequence joins TRBV12-3 or TRBV12-4 and TRBJ2-3; possible D gene TRBD1, 5 bases. Trimming took off 5 bases at V and 2 bases at J, with 17 bases between the two ends. This CDR3 comprises 16 residues. CDR3 loop: CASSPAPRGPTDTQYF. In nucleotides, the CDR3 is TGTGCCAGCAGTCCAGCCCCTAGGGGTCCCACAGATACGCAGTATTTT.

The chain joins TRBV11-2 to TRBJ2-7; D is undetermined. Trimming took 7 bases from V and 0 from J, leaving 10 bases between them. This CDR3 comprises 13 residues. Germline V gene lookup returns CDR1 SGHAT and CDR2 FQNNGV. The CDR3 region has the DNA TGTGCCAGCATGGAAGTGAGCTCCTACGAGCAGTACTTC. Translating it yields CASMEVSSYEQYF.

The J gene is TRBJ1-1, the V gene TRBV13; D uncertain. There are 13 residues in the CDR3. V was shortened by 5 bases and J by 1 base, with 8 bases between the two germline ends. In germline, CDR1 is PRHDT, CDR2 FYEKMQ (reference sequence). The CDR3 is CASSPDENTEAFF. The CDR3, as DNA: TGTGCCAGCAGCCCGGACGAGAACACTGAAGCTTTCTTT. Looking up the rest from reference TRBV13 and TRBJ1-1 gives the full variable domain: AAGVIQSPRHLIKEKRETATLKCYPIPRHDTVYWYQQGPGQDPQFLISFYEKMQSDKGSIPDRFSAQQFSDYHSELNMSSLELGDSALYFCASSPDENTEAFFGQGTRLTVV.

The chain couples TRBV6-1 to TRBJ2-2, with D perhaps assigned TRBD1 or TRBD2 (7 bases each). The germline V gene encodes CDR1 MNHNS and CDR2 SASEGT. CDR3 size: 15 residues. The V end lost 6 bases, the J end lost 7 bases, and 18 bases lay between the germline ends. CDR3 in amino acids: CASRTTGEGGGELFF. CDR3 bases: TGTGCCAGCAGGACAACAGGGGAGGGAGGCGGGGAGCTGTTTTTT.

The table lists this clonotype with a few counts. The gene calls are TRBV5-1 and TRBJ2-1; the D is unclear. CDR3 length equals 13 residues. Germline V CDR1 and CDR2: SGHRS, YFSETQ. The V end was cut by 1 base, the J end by 3 bases, with 5 bases between. This chain's CDR3 is CASSLWDYNEQFF. The CDR3 nucleotides are TGCGCCAGCAGCTTGTGGGACTACAATGAGCAGTTCTTC.

In this sample, this clonotype turned up many times. The CDR3 region has the DNA TGTGCCAGCAGCGGGACTAGCAGACCGGCCGAGCAGTACTTC. Translation: CASSGTSRPAEQYF. The genes are TRBV6-1 and TRBJ2-7; TRBD2 matches at 9 bases. Germline CDR1 is MNHNS and CDR2 is SASEGT. V was clipped by 6 bases and J by 6 bases; unmatched bases: 9. The CDR3 runs to 14 residues.

This clonotype showed up just a few times. The chain is built from TRBV12-3 or TRBV12-4 and TRBJ2-2; D gene uncertain. V lost 5 bases, J lost 3 bases, and 13 bases lay in between. The CDR3 runs 15 residues. CDR3 region: CASSETPGDTGELFF. Here the CDR3 DNA reads TGTGCCAGCAGTGAGACCCCAGGTGACACCGGGGAGCTGTTTTTT.